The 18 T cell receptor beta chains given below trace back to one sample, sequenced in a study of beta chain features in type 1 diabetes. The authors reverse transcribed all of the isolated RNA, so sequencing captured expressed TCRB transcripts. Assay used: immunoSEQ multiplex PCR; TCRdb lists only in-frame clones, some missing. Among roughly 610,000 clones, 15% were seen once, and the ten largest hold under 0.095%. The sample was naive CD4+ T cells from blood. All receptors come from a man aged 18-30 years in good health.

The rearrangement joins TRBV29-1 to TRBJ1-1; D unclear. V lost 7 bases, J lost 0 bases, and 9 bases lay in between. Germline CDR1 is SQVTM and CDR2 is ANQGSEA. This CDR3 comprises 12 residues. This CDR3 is CSGGRVNTEAFF. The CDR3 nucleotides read TGCAGCGGTGGAAGGGTGAACACTGAAGCTTTCTTT.

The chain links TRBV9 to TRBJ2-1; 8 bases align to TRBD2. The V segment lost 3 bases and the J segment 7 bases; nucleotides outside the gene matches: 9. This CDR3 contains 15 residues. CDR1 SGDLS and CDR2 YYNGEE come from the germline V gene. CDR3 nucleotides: TGTGCCAGCAGCGCTCCTCCGGGAGGGATAAATGAGCAGTTCTTC. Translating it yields CASSAPPGGINEQFF.

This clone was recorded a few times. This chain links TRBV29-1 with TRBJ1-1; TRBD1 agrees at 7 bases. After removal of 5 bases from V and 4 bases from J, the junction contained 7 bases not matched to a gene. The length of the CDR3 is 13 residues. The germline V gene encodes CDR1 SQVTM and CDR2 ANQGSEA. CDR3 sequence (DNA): TGCAGCGTTTCCCGGGACAGCCTCACTGAAGCTTTCTTT. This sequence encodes CSVSRDSLTEAFF.

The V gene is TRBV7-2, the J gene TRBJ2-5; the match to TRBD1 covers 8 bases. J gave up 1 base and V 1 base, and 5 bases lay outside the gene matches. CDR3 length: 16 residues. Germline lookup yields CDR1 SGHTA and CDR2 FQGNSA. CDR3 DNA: TGTGCCAGCAGCTTAGTGCCAGGGGGCGTCCAAGAGACCCAGTACTTC. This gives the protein CASSLVPGGVQETQYF.

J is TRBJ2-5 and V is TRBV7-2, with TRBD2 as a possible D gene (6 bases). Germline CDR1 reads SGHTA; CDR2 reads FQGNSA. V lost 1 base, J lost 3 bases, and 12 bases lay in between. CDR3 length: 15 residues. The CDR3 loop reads CASSLVATREETQYF. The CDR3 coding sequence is TGTGCCAGCAGCTTAGTGGCGACTAGGGAAGAGACCCAGTACTTC.

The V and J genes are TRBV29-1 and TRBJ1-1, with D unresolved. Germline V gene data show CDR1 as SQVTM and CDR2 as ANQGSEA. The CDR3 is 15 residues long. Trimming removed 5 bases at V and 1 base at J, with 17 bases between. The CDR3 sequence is CSVHQTPPPNTEAFF. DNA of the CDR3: TGCAGCGTTCATCAGACGCCGCCCCCGAACACTGAAGCTTTCTTT.

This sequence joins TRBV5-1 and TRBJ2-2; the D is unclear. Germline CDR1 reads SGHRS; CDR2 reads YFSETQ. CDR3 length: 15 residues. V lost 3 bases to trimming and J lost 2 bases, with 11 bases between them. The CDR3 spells CASSSHRANTGELFF. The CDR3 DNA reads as TGCGCCAGCAGCTCCCACAGAGCAAACACCGGGGAGCTGTTTTTT.

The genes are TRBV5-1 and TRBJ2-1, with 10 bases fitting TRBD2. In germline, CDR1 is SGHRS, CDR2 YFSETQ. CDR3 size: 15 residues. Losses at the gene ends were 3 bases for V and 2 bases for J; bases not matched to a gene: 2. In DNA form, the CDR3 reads TGCGCCAGCAGCTCAGCGGGGGGGCCCTACAATGAGCAGTTCTTC. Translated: CASSSAGGPYNEQFF.

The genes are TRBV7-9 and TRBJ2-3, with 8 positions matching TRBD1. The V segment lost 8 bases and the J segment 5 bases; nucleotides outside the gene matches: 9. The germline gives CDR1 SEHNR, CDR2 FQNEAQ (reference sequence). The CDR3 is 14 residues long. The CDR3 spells CASHLGTGIDTQYF. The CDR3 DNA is TGTGCCAGCCACCTCGGGACAGGCATAGATACGCAGTATTTT.

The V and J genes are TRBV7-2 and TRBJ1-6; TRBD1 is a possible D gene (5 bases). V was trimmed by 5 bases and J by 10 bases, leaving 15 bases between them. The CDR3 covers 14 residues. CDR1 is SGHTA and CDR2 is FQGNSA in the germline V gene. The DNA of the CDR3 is TGTGCCAGCAGCGCCGCAGGGTTAATCTCACCCCTCCACTTT. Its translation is CASSAAGLISPLHF. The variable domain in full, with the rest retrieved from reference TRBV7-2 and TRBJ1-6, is GAGVSQSPSNKVTEKGKDVELRCDPISGHTALYWYRQSLGQGLEFLIYFQGNSAPDKSGLPSDRFSAERTGGSVSTLTIQRTQQEDSAVYLCASSAAGLISPLHFGNGTRLTVT.

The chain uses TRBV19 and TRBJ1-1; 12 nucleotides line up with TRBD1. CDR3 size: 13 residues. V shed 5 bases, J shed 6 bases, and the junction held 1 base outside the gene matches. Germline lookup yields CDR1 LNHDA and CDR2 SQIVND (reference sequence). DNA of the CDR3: TGTGCCAGTAGTCGGGACAGGGGGCCTGAAGCTTTCTTT. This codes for CASSRDRGPEAFF.

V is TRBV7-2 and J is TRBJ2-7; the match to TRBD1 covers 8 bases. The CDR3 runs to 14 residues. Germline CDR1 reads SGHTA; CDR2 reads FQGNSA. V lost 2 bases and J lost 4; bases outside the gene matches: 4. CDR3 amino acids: CASSLHQGAYEQYF. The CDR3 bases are TGTGCCAGCAGCTTACATCAGGGGGCTTACGAGCAGTACTTC. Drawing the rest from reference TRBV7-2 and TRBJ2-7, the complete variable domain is GAGVSQSPSNKVTEKGKDVELRCDPISGHTALYWYRQSLGQGLEFLIYFQGNSAPDKSGLPSDRFSAERTGGSVSTLTIQRTQQEDSAVYLCASSLHQGAYEQYFGPGTRLTVT.

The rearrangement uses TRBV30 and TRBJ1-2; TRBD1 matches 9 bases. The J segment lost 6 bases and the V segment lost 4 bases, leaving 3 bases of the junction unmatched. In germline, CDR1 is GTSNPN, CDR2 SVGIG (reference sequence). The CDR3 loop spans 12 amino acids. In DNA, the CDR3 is TGTGCCTGGAACAGGGGGCCGGATGGCTACACCTTC. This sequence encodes CAWNRGPDGYTF.

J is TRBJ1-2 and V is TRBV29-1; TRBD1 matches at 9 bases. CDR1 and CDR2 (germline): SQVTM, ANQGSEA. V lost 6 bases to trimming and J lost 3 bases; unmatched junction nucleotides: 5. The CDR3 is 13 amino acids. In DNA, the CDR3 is TGCAGCGTCGTGGGACAGGGATACTATGGCTACACCTTC. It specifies CSVVGQGYYGYTF.

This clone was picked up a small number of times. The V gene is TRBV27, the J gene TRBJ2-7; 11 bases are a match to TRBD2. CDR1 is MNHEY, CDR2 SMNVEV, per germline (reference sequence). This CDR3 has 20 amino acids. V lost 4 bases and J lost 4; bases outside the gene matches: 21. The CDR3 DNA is TGTGCCAGCAGTTCGTCCGACAGACCTTGGACTAGCGGGCTAACTTACGAGCAGTACTTC. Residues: CASSSSDRPWTSGLTYEQYF.

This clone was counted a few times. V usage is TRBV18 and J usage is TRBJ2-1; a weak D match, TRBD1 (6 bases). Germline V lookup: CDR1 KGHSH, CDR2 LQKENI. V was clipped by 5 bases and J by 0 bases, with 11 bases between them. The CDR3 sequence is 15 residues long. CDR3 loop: CASSAGVSSYNEQFF. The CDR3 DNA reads TGTGCCAGCTCAGCAGGGGTGAGCTCCTACAATGAGCAGTTCTTC.

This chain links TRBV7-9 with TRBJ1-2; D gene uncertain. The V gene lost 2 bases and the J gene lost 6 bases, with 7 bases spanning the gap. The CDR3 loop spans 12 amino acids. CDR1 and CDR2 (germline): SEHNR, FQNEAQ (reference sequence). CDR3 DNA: TGTGCCAGCAGCTTAAGTCCAAATGGCTACACCTTC. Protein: CASSLSPNGYTF.

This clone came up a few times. The CDR3: CASSYGLQGRETQYF. For the CDR3, the DNA is TGTGCCAGCAGTTACGGGTTACAGGGAAGAGAGACCCAGTACTTC. This chain joins TRBV6-5 and TRBJ2-5, with D perhaps matching TRBD1 (6 bases). V lost 2 bases and J 4 bases, leaving 14 bases between the germline ends. CDR3 length: 15 residues. Germline CDR1 reads MNHEY; CDR2 reads SVGAGI.